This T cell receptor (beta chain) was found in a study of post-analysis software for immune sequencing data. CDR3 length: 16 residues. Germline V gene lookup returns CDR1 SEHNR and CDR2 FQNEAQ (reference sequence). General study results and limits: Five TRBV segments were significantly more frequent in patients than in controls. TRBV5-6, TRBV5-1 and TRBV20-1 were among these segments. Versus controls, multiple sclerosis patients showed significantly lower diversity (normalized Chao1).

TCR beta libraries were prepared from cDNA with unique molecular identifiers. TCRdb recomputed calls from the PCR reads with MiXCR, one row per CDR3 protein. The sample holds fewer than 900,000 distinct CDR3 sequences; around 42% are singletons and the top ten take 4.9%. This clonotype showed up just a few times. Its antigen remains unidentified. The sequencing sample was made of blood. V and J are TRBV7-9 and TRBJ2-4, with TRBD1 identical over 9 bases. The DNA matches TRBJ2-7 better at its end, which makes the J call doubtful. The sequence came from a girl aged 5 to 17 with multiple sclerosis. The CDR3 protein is CASSLEGGQGLHEQYF. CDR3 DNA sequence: TGTGCCAGCAGCTTGGAAGGAGGACAGGGGTTGCACGAGCAGTACTTC.